The 28 T cell receptor beta chains below all came from one sample that was sequenced in a study of blood T cells in healthy people across ages. Using a J-beta primer mix together with a sample-barcoded 5' primer, a second PCR was run for roughly 6 to 12 cycles. Each CDR3 protein is one row after TCRdb ran MiXCR on the 5' RACE reads. Of 850,000 or so distinct CDR3 sequences in the sample, 25% to 30% are singletons; the top ten hold 17%. The sample taken for sequencing was blood. The receptors stem from a woman of 80 years or more in good health.

V is TRBV27 and J is TRBJ1-2; perhaps TRBD1 as D (6 bases). Germline lookup yields CDR1 MNHEY and CDR2 SMNVEV (reference sequence). V was cut by 3 bases and J by 7 bases, with 24 bases left in between. The CDR3 loop spans 17 amino acids. The CDR3 is CASSFRPGRRQALGYTF. The CDR3 nucleotides read TGTGCCAGCAGTTTTCGTCCGGGACGGAGACAGGCCCTTGGCTACACCTTC.

This chain connects TRBV20-1 to TRBJ2-1; 9 bases align to TRBD1. The length of the CDR3 is 14 residues. Losses at the gene ends were 6 bases for V and 3 bases for J; bases not matched to a gene: 6. Germline loops: CDR1 DFQATT, CDR2 SNEGSKA (reference sequence). The CDR3 nucleotides are TGCAGTGCACGCGGGACAGGGAACTACAATGAGCAGTTCTTC. Protein sequence: CSARGTGNYNEQFF.

This clonotype showed up just a few times. The chain has TRBV14 and TRBJ2-1; D gene unclear. V dropped 4 bases and J dropped 6 bases, with 16 bases sitting between them. Germline values: CDR1 SGHDN, CDR2 FVKESK. This CDR3 comprises 15 residues. The CDR3 protein is CASSPLGRTCNEQFF. CDR3 nucleotides: TGTGCCAGCAGCCCGCTCGGACGGACGTGCAATGAGCAGTTCTTC.

This clonotype was counted ten times or more. The V and J genes are TRBV11-2 and TRBJ2-1; perhaps TRBD1 as D (5 bases). This CDR3 comprises 15 residues. Germline V gives CDR1 SGHAT, CDR2 FQNNGV. V lost 3 bases and J lost 5, with 14 bases in between. The CDR3 sequence is CASSLGPGHDNEQFF. Written as DNA, the CDR3 is TGTGCCAGCAGCTTGGGCCCCGGACACGACAATGAGCAGTTCTTC.

This clonotype has at least ten counts. This chain connects TRBV18 to TRBJ2-1; 15 bases agree with TRBD2. J was trimmed by 3 bases and V by 3 bases; bases with no gene match: 6. The CDR3 runs to 18 residues. CDR1 KGHSH and CDR2 LQKENI come from the germline V gene. The CDR3 DNA sequence: TGTGCCAGCTCACCGCAGGGACTAGCGGGGGGTAACTACAATGAGCAGTTCTTC. This encodes CASSPQGLAGGNYNEQFF.

This clonotype was seen ten or more times. V and J are TRBV7-2 and TRBJ2-5; 10 bases map to TRBD2. Per germline, CDR1 SGHTA and CDR2 FQGNSA. Trimming cost V 0 bases and J 1 base; bases outside gene matches: 2. The CDR3 covers 16 residues. The CDR3 sequence: CASSLAWTSGQETQYF. The CDR3 region has the DNA TGTGCCAGCAGCTTAGCGTGGACTAGCGGCCAAGAGACCCAGTACTTC.

This clonotype was seen many times. V is TRBV2 and J is TRBJ2-1; no definite D call. The germline V gene encodes CDR1 SNHLY and CDR2 FYNNEI. The CDR3 has 13 residues. Trimming took off 2 bases at V and 5 bases at J, with 7 bases between the two ends. CDR3 loop: CASSESLHNEQFF. The CDR3 DNA is TGTGCCAGCAGTGAATCCCTCCACAATGAGCAGTTCTTC.

In the case of this clonotype: A much larger clone sits a single nucleotide away, making a read error possible. This chain joins TRBV7-2 and TRBJ2-5; 7 positions agree with TRBD2. The J segment lost 11 bases and the V segment lost 4 bases, leaving 13 bases of the junction unmatched. Germline V lookup: CDR1 SGHTA, CDR2 FQGNSA. The CDR3 is 14 residues long. CDR3 protein: CASSWASSGYGQYF. CDR3 DNA: TGTGCCAGCAGCTGGGCTTCTAGCGGCTACGGGCAGTACTTC.

The chain is built from TRBV30 and TRBJ2-1; D call uncertain. V lost 2 bases and J lost 5, with 4 bases in between. Germline CDR1 is GTSNPN and CDR2 is SVGIG (reference sequence). The CDR3 has 11 residues. As DNA, the CDR3 is TGTGCCTGGAGTCGTAACAATGAGCAGTTCTTC. It translates to CAWSRNNEQFF.

The chain is built from TRBV7-9 and TRBJ2-1; 11 nucleotides align to TRBD2. The CDR3 totals 16 residues. Unmatched junction bases numbered 6, after V lost 1 base and J lost 7 bases. Germline V gene lookup returns CDR1 SEHNR and CDR2 FQNEAQ (reference sequence). In DNA, the CDR3 is TGTGCCAGCAGCTTAGAAGGGGGACTAGCGGTTAATGAGCAGTTCTTC. Translation: CASSLEGGLAVNEQFF. The complete variable domain, with remaining parts taken from reference TRBV7-9 and TRBJ2-1, reads DTGVSQNPRHKITKRGQNVTFRCDPISEHNRLYWYRQTLGQGPEFLTYFQNEAQLEKSRLLSDRFSAERPKGSFSTLEIQRTEQGDSAMYLCASSLEGGLAVNEQFFGPGTRLTVL.

This chain uses TRBV6-2 or TRBV6-3 with TRBJ2-5; D is uncertain. The CDR3 covers 12 residues. V was clipped by 4 bases and J by 13 bases, with 16 bases between them. Germline-derived CDR1 and CDR2 are MNHEY and SVGEGT. In DNA form, the CDR3 reads TGTGCCAGCAGTTTTAAAGTCCTCCGGCGGTACTTC. This translates into CASSFKVLRRYF.

On this clonotype: Since a much larger clone is just one base distant, this may be a read error. The rearrangement joins TRBV20-1 to TRBJ2-1, with TRBD2 matching over 15 bases. The length of the CDR3 is 18 residues. Germline values: CDR1 DFQATT, CDR2 SNEGSKA (reference sequence). V trimming: 5 bases; J trimming: 2 bases; junction bases outside the gene matches: 10. CDR3: CSAGTSGGKGVPYNEQFF. The DNA of the CDR3 is TGCAGTGCTGGGACTAGCGGGGGGAAGGGGGTCCCCTACAATGAGCAGTTCTTC.

V usage is TRBV6-6 and J usage is TRBJ1-5, with a tentative D call TRBD1 (5 bases). CDR3 length equals 14 residues. Germline CDR1 MNHNY, CDR2 SVGAGI (reference sequence). Deletions cut 7 bases from V and 7 bases from J, with 17 bases between. CDR3 bases: TGTGCCAGCACCCAAAAAGGGGAGGGCCAGCCCCAGCATTTT. Its translation: CASTQKGEGQPQHF.

This clonotype was seen at least ten times. V usage is TRBV28 and J usage is TRBJ2-7, with 7 bases matching TRBD1. The V gene end was trimmed by 6 bases and the J gene end by 3 bases; junction bases not matched to a gene: 8. CDR1 MDHEN and CDR2 SYDVKM come from the germline V gene. The CDR3 has 14 amino acids. CDR3 in amino acids: CASRRQGVVYEQYF. The CDR3 nucleotides are TGTGCCAGCAGGAGACAGGGTGTGGTCTACGAGCAGTACTTC. The full variable domain, rest sourced from reference TRBV28 and TRBJ2-7, is DVKVTQSSRYLVKRTGEKVFLECVQDMDHENMFWYRQDPGLGLRLIYFSYDVKMKEKGDIPEGYSVSREKKERFSLILESASTNQTSMYLCASRRQGVVYEQYFGPGTRLTVT.

This clonotype has ten or more counts. This chain uses TRBV7-9 with TRBJ1-2; 7 bases line up with TRBD1. The CDR3 spans 17 residues. The trim removed 6 bases at V and 1 base at J, leaving 14 bases unmatched. Looked up from germline, CDR1 is SEHNR and CDR2 is FQNEAQ (reference sequence). CDR3 coding DNA: TGTGCCAGCAGTCAGGGGGGACCGCCAACCATTAACTATGGCTACACCTTC. This encodes CASSQGGPPTINYGYTF.

This clonotype appeared once. The junction and the germline gene differ at one end; a read error may be behind it. V and J are TRBV14 and TRBJ1-2; 8 positions agree with TRBD1. This CDR3 region has 15 residues. Germline CDR1 reads SGHDN; CDR2 reads FVKESK. This CDR3 is CASSQVDRGGYGYIF. CDR3 nucleotide sequence: TGTGCCAGCAGCCAAGTTGACAGGGGAGGCTATGGCTACATCTTC. Variable domain in full (rest from reference TRBV14 and TRBJ1-2): EAGVTQFPSHSVIEKGQTVTLRCDPISGHDNLYWYRRVMGKEIKFLLHFVKESKQDESGMPNNRFLAERTGGTYSTLKVQPAELEDSGVYFCASSQVDRGGYGYIFGSGTRLTVV.

The chain links TRBV6-5 to TRBJ1-1; D is unresolved. Between the trimmed V and J ends, which lost 0 bases and 1 base, there was a span of 12 bases. Germline CDR1 is MNHEY and CDR2 is SVGAGI. The CDR3 extends over 16 amino acids. CDR3 coding DNA: TGTGCCAGCAGTTACTCGATCTCGGTGCAGAACACTGAAGCTTTCTTT. This gives the protein CASSYSISVQNTEAFF.

This clonotype was counted at least ten times. J is TRBJ2-4 and V is TRBV7-9; D not resolved. Germline CDR1 and CDR2: SEHNR and FQNEAQ (reference sequence). V lost 5 bases, J lost 3 bases, and 8 bases lay in between. CDR3 length: 13 residues. The CDR3 nucleotides are TGTGCCAGCAGCACCCACGACAAAAACATTCAGTACTTC. Translation gives CASSTHDKNIQYF.

The rearrangement links TRBV29-1 to TRBJ1-1; 8 nucleotides align to TRBD1. The germline CDR1 and CDR2 sequences are SQVTM and ANQGSEA. V was pared by 6 bases and J by 0 bases, with 6 bases of the junction left unmatched. The CDR3 has 14 amino acids. CDR3 sequence reads: CSVERQGMNTEAFF. The CDR3 nucleotides read TGCAGCGTAGAGAGACAGGGGATGAACACTGAAGCTTTCTTT. The whole variable domain, remainder taken from reference TRBV29-1 and TRBJ1-1, is SAVISQKPSRDICQRGTSLTIQCQVDSQVTMMFWYRQQPGQSLTLIATANQGSEATYESGFVIDKFPISRPNLTFSTLTVSNMSPEDSSIYLCSVERQGMNTEAFFGQGTRLTVV.

This clonotype was recorded a few times. Being one base from a much bigger clone, this may be a read error. The J gene is TRBJ2-5, the V gene TRBV28, with TRBD1 matching over 7 bases. This CDR3 is built from 13 residues. The germline V gene encodes CDR1 MDHEN and CDR2 SYDVKM. J lost 11 bases, V lost 6 bases, and 12 bases had no gene match. This chain's CDR3 is CASRGTEYNEQYF. The CDR3 bases are TGTGCCAGCAGGGGGACAGAATACAATGAGCAGTACTTC.

The V gene is TRBV28, the J gene TRBJ2-7; 9 nucleotides agree with TRBD2. CDR1 and CDR2 from the germline V gene are MDHEN and SYDVKM. V trimming: 4 bases; J trimming: 4 bases; junction bases outside the gene matches: 8. The CDR3 has 15 amino acids. CDR3 sequence (DNA): TGTGCCAGCAGTTCCCCAACTAGCGGGTGGTACGAGCAGTACTTC. It encodes CASSSPTSGWYEQYF.

Details on this clonotype: A much larger clone differs from this one at a single base, so this may be a read error. CDR3 bases: TGTGCCACCGCAAGACAGAACACTGAAGCTTTCTTT. As protein: CATARQNTEAFF. The chain uses TRBV15 and TRBJ1-1; no reliable D call. V was pared by 8 bases and J by 1 base, with 8 bases between. CDR3 length: 12 amino acids. Germline loops: CDR1 LNHNV, CDR2 YYDKDF (reference sequence).

The J gene is TRBJ2-5, the V gene TRBV23-1; D remains ambiguous. TRBV23-1 is classed as an ORF, of uncertain function. The length of the CDR3 is 17 residues. The germline V and J ends were trimmed by 2 bases and 5 bases, with 21 bases remaining between them. The CDR3 spells CASSQLPPAGPRETQYF. CDR3 bases: TGCGCCAGCAGTCAACTCCCGCCAGCAGGCCCAAGGGAGACCCAGTACTTC.

Remarks on this clonotype: Given a much more abundant clone one base away, this may be a read error. The chain has TRBV6-1 and TRBJ2-1, with TRBD1 as a possible D gene (6 bases). In germline, CDR1 is MNHNS, CDR2 SASEGT. CDR3 length: 13 amino acids. CDR3 loop: CASRINRDNERFF. CDR3 nucleotides: TGTGCCAGCAGGATCAACAGGGACAATGAGCGGTTCTTC.

This clonotype was picked up many times. The V call is TRBV12-3 or TRBV12-4, the J call TRBJ1-6; no clear D gene. Trimming took off 3 bases at V and 9 bases at J, with 15 bases between the two ends. This CDR3 has 15 amino acids. The chain's CDR3 is CASSLDLHIGSPLHF. CDR3 in DNA: TGTGCCAGCAGTTTGGATCTCCACATTGGTTCACCCCTCCACTTT.

This clonotype was recorded many times. The gene calls are TRBV7-9 and TRBJ2-3; 9 positions agree with TRBD1. J gave up 3 bases and V 5 bases, and 6 bases lay outside the gene matches. The CDR3 is 15 residues long. Germline CDR1 is SEHNR and CDR2 is FQNEAQ (reference sequence). The CDR3 is CASSPTGGETDTQYF. DNA of the CDR3: TGTGCCAGCAGCCCGACAGGGGGAGAAACAGATACGCAGTATTTT.

This clonotype was detected ten times or more. The rearrangement links TRBV7-9 to TRBJ1-4, with no clear D. Trimming took 5 bases from V and 11 from J, leaving 12 bases between them. Per germline, CDR1 SEHNR and CDR2 FQNEAQ (reference sequence). The CDR3 runs 12 residues. The CDR3 protein is CASSPRGRKLFF. The CDR3 DNA follows: TGTGCCAGCAGCCCTCGAGGACGGAAACTGTTTTTT.

Only a few counts were recorded for this clonotype. A much larger clone lies one base from this, so it may be a read error. The CDR3 region is CASSNRGSGANVRTF. CDR3 in DNA: TGCGCCAGCAGCAACCGGGGATCTGGGGCCAACGTCCGGACTTTC. This rearrangement joins TRBV5-1 to TRBJ2-6; D is tentatively TRBD1 or TRBD2 (5 bases each). The CDR3 length is 15 residues. Germline V gives CDR1 SGHRS, CDR2 YFSETQ.